The 9 T cell receptor beta chains presented below share a single source sample, sequenced in a study of blood T cell repertoires in COVID-19 (dated by TCRdb to 2018 to 2021). The library was generated by the immunoSEQ multiplex PCR assay. In TCRdb, the immuneACCESS table is reduced to in-frame sequences with V and J assigned. These tables do not hold every clone; where another copy was compared, an unresolved V gene accounts for under half, and the others remain unexplained. For this sample the table gives about 33,000 clones, of which 85% to 90% were detected only once. The leading ten clones occupy 60% to 80% of the sample. Input material: peripheral blood. All receptors come from a man between 65 and 79 years old with acute or convalescent COVID-19.

V usage is TRBV19 and J usage is TRBJ2-5; 10 nucleotides agree with TRBD2. Germline CDR1 reads LNHDA; CDR2 reads SQIVND (reference sequence). The CDR3 is 16 amino acids. V was pared by 8 bases and J by 5 bases, with 14 bases of the junction left unmatched. CDR3 in amino acids: CASRGASGSGEETQYF. Here the CDR3 DNA reads TGTGCCAGTCGTGGGGCTAGCGGGAGCGGGGAGGAGACCCAGTACTTC.

The chain carries TRBV7-2 and TRBJ1-6; perhaps TRBD1 as D (6 bases). CDR3 length equals 13 residues. In germline, CDR1 is SGHTA, CDR2 FQGNSA. The V gene lost 5 bases and the J gene lost 9 bases, with 11 bases spanning the gap. CDR3: CASSIRGGSPLHF. The CDR3 region has the DNA TGTGCCAGCAGCATTAGAGGGGGTTCACCCCTCCACTTT. Looking up the rest from reference TRBV7-2 and TRBJ1-6 gives the full variable domain: GAGVSQSPSNKVTEKGKDVELRCDPISGHTALYWYRQSLGQGLEFLIYFQGNSAPDKSGLPSDRFSAERTGGSVSTLTIQRTQQEDSAVYLCASSIRGGSPLHFGNGTRLTVT.

The CDR3 sequence: CASSPSPGINEKLFF. The CDR3 DNA reads as TGCGCCAGCAGCCCTTCCCCGGGGATTAATGAAAAACTGTTTTTT. The chain links TRBV4-3 to TRBJ1-4; D gene ambiguous. V was pared by 4 bases and J by 4 bases, with 13 bases between. The germline CDR1 and CDR2 sequences are LGHNA and YSLEER. This CDR3 has 15 amino acids.

The gene calls are TRBV29-1 and TRBJ1-2; 9 bases are shared with TRBD1. Per the germline V gene, CDR1 is SQVTM and CDR2 is ANQGSEA. The CDR3 has 13 residues. The ends lost 6 bases at V and 7 bases at J; junction bases unmatched: 9. The CDR3 coding sequence is TGCAGCGTCCTGGCGGACAGGGGCCTTGGCTACACCTTC. It specifies CSVLADRGLGYTF.

This clone occurred a few times. The rearrangement joins TRBV28 to TRBJ2-7, with 7 bases that match TRBD1. Losses at the gene ends were 5 bases for V and 1 base for J; bases not matched to a gene: 8. The CDR3 sequence is 15 residues long. CDR1 and CDR2 from the germline V gene are MDHEN and SYDVKM. CDR3 DNA: TGTGCCAGCAGTACGCACAGGGGATTGTCCTACGAGCAGTACTTC. Amino acids: CASSTHRGLSYEQYF.

The chain is built from TRBV28 and TRBJ2-5; 9 bases line up with TRBD2. V shed 3 bases, J shed 1 base, and the junction held 6 bases outside the gene matches. Germline loops: CDR1 MDHEN, CDR2 SYDVKM. The CDR3 runs to 16 residues. The chain's CDR3 is CASSFVSGRRQETQYF. CDR3 DNA: TGTGCCAGCAGTTTTGTTAGCGGGAGACGCCAAGAGACCCAGTACTTC.

The genes are TRBV6-4 and TRBJ2-7; 7 bases align to TRBD1. The germline V gene encodes CDR1 MRHNA and CDR2 SNTAGT. The CDR3 spans 15 residues. The J segment lost 0 bases and the V segment lost 3 bases, leaving 5 bases of the junction unmatched. The CDR3 sequence is CASSEWSGGSYEQYF. CDR3 bases: TGTGCCAGCAGTGAATGGTCAGGGGGCTCCTACGAGCAGTACTTC.

The chain has TRBV25-1 and TRBJ2-5; 7 nucleotides agree with TRBD1. Trimming took 6 bases from V and 2 from J; bases not matched to a gene: 6. The CDR3 runs to 14 residues. Germline V gene sequence: CDR1 MGHDK, CDR2 SYGVNS. Written as DNA, the CDR3 is TGTGCCAGCAGCGCTGACAGGGAGCAAGAGACCCAGTACTTC. Protein: CASSADREQETQYF. The complete variable domain, with remaining parts taken from reference TRBV25-1 and TRBJ2-5, reads EADIYQTPRYLVIGTGKKITLECSQTMGHDKMYWYQQDPGMELHLIHYSYGVNSTEKGDLSSESTVSRIRTEHFPLTLESARPSHTSQYLCASSADREQETQYFGPGTRLLVL.

J is TRBJ1-6 and V is TRBV10-1; D not resolved. V was cut by 0 bases and J by 7 bases, with 10 bases left in between. Looked up from germline, CDR1 is WNHNN and CDR2 is SYGVQD (reference sequence). The CDR3 is made up of 15 amino acids. DNA of the CDR3: TGCGCCAGCAGTGAGTCCGCAGGTAGAAATTCACCCCTCCACTTT. Its translation is CASSESAGRNSPLHF.